This is a list of T cell receptor beta chains from one sample in a study of vaccination and CD4 T cells after COVID-19. MiXCR, applied by TCRdb to the PCR reads, yields one record per CDR3 protein. Found here are about 5,000 distinct CDR3 sequences, around 50% of them singletons; the top ten hold about a third. No cognate antigen is known for these TCRs. Sequencing used CD4+ T cells from blood, cultured in vitro. These receptors were collected from a human donor who had recovered from COVID-19. The CDR3 runs from the conserved cysteine through the conserved F or W. The order of the fields is CDR3 protein, J gene, clone size, V gene. A row's size may be missing; if present it is once, few, many or a size class.

CDR3aa: CASSVAGGQETQYF; j_gene: TRBJ2-5; abundance: NA; v_gene: TRBV7-9
CDR3aa: CASSLGNMNTEAFF; j_gene: TRBJ1-1; abundance: NA; v_gene: TRBV7-9
CDR3aa: CASSMTDSYEQYF; j_gene: TRBJ2-7; abundance: few; v_gene: TRBV7-8
CDR3aa: CASSYSNEQYF; j_gene: TRBJ2-7; abundance: NA; v_gene: TRBV5-1
CDR3aa: CASSLKPGREAFF; j_gene: TRBJ1-1; abundance: NA; v_gene: TRBV7-2
CDR3aa: CSARAYTEAFF; j_gene: TRBJ1-1; abundance: NA; v_gene: TRBV20-1
CDR3aa: CASDPRDGRYGYTF; j_gene: TRBJ1-2; abundance: NA; v_gene: TRBV19
CDR3aa: CASSLISYEQYF; j_gene: TRBJ2-7; abundance: NA; v_gene: TRBV6-1
CDR3aa: CAWRRGDQPQHF; j_gene: TRBJ1-5; abundance: NA; v_gene: TRBV30
CDR3aa: CASSPNLVNQPQHF; j_gene: TRBJ1-5; abundance: NA; v_gene: TRBV6-2/TRBV6-3
CDR3aa: CASSPQDNYGYTF; j_gene: TRBJ1-2; abundance: once; v_gene: TRBV6-1
CDR3aa: CSARRQGSYGYTF; j_gene: TRBJ1-2; abundance: NA; v_gene: TRBV20-1
CDR3aa: CSAPGKHNYGYTF; j_gene: TRBJ1-2; abundance: once; v_gene: TRBV20-1
CDR3aa: CASKEVWKGYTF; j_gene: TRBJ1-2; abundance: NA; v_gene: TRBV6-1
CDR3aa: CASSPDGGHGYTF; j_gene: TRBJ1-2; abundance: few; v_gene: TRBV28
CDR3aa: CASSLQGGIGEQYF; j_gene: TRBJ2-7; abundance: NA; v_gene: TRBV6-1
CDR3aa: CASSLEGSNYGYTF; j_gene: TRBJ1-2; abundance: NA; v_gene: TRBV7-2
CDR3aa: CSASTGGGTYSNQPQHF; j_gene: TRBJ1-5; abundance: NA; v_gene: TRBV20-1
CDR3aa: CASSLGSSPLHF; j_gene: TRBJ1-6; abundance: NA; v_gene: TRBV7-9
CDR3aa: CSVPAANYGYTF; j_gene: TRBJ1-2; abundance: few; v_gene: TRBV20-1
CDR3aa: CASSLSGGGGYTF; j_gene: TRBJ1-2; abundance: NA; v_gene: TRBV27
CDR3aa: CSARYAGGTEAFF; j_gene: TRBJ1-1; abundance: NA; v_gene: TRBV20-1
CDR3aa: CASSYPGPGTQYF; j_gene: TRBJ2-5; abundance: NA; v_gene: TRBV6-2/TRBV6-3
CDR3aa: CASRSTRGGYTF; j_gene: TRBJ1-2; abundance: NA; v_gene: TRBV28
CDR3aa: CASRSRRGTYEQYF; j_gene: TRBJ2-7; abundance: NA; v_gene: TRBV7-2
CDR3aa: CASSVDRGGTEAFF; j_gene: TRBJ1-1; abundance: NA; v_gene: TRBV9